The rows below give T cell receptor beta chains drawn from one sample of a study of CD8+ T cells in alopecia areata. Method: immunoSEQ multiplex PCR; TCRdb's copy keeps in-frame clones and lacks some. The sample shows 100,000 to 150,000 clones, around 50% of them seen only once. Sequencing was carried out using NKG2D-low CD8+ T cells sorted from blood. The receptors were gathered from a human donor with alopecia areata. Each CDR3 is given with its conserved first and last residue. A D gene is named only where the DNA matches it firmly. Not all rows give a size; the values are once, few, many and, for expanded clones, a class.

abundance,v_gene,j_gene,d_gene,CDR3aa,CDR3nt
NA,TRBV11-2,TRBJ2-3,NA,CASSLLSATSTDTQYF,TGTGCCAGCAGCTTATTGTCGGCTACTAGCACAGATACGCAGTATTTT
NA,TRBV7-9,TRBJ2-7,TRBD2,CASSEGPSGTYEQYF,TGTGCCAGCAGCGAGGGGCCTAGCGGGACCTACGAGCAGTACTTC
NA,TRBV13,TRBJ2-4,TRBD1,CASSFRTGEENIQYF,TGTGCCAGCAGCTTCCGGACAGGGGAGGAAAACATTCAGTACTTC
NA,TRBV30,TRBJ1-1,NA,CAWSPTGHTATEAFF,TGTGCCTGGAGTCCGACCGGACACACAGCCACTGAAGCTTTCTTT
few,TRBV7-2,TRBJ2-7,NA,CASSSTYEQYF,TGTGCCAGCAGCTCCACCTACGAGCAGTACTTC
few,TRBV5-1,TRBJ2-2,TRBD1,CASSSTGDHTGELFF,TGCGCCAGCAGCTCTACAGGGGATCACACCGGGGAGCTGTTTTTT
NA,TRBV30,TRBJ2-3,NA,CAWSVLGTSTDTQYF,TGTGCCTGGAGTGTACTGGGGACTAGCACAGATACGCAGTATTTT
NA,TRBV30,TRBJ1-5,NA,CAWSLASSNQPQHF,TGTGCCTGGAGTCTTGCCAGCAGCAATCAGCCCCAGCATTTT
few,TRBV27,TRBJ2-7,NA,CASSWSAAVTYEQYF,TGTGCCAGCAGTTGGAGTGCGGCAGTTACCTACGAGCAGTACTTC
NA,TRBV4-2,TRBJ1-1,NA,CASSQRPAGDSEAFF,TGTGCCAGCAGCCAAAGGCCGGCAGGAGACTCTGAAGCTTTCTTT
NA,TRBV29-1,TRBJ1-2,NA,CSVEDRGTNYGYTF,TGCAGCGTTGAAGATCGGGGGACTAACTATGGCTACACCTTC
NA,TRBV30,TRBJ2-3,NA,CAWRHGSSGYTDTQYF,TGTGCCTGGAGGCACGGGAGTTCGGGGTACACAGATACGCAGTATTTT
NA,TRBV30,TRBJ2-1,NA,CAWRPGDNEQFF,TGTGCCTGGAGGCCGGGGGACAATGAGCAGTTCTTC
NA,TRBV30,TRBJ1-1,NA,CAWSSPGGNTEAFF,TGTGCCTGGAGTTCCCCCGGGGGGAACACTGAAGCTTTCTTT
few,TRBV5-6,TRBJ2-7,NA,CASRQGTYEQYF,TGTGCCAGCCGGCAGGGGACCTACGAGCAGTACTTC
few,TRBV28,TRBJ2-5,NA,CASSLESQETQYF,TGTGCCAGCAGTTTGGAGAGTCAAGAGACCCAGTACTTC
NA,TRBV2,TRBJ2-3,NA,CASSLTDARDTQYF,TGTGCCAGCAGCCTAACGGATGCACGAGATACGCAGTATTTT
NA,TRBV30,TRBJ2-2,NA,CAFDGFPGELFF,TGTGCCTTTGATGGTTTCCCCGGGGAGCTGTTTTTT
few,TRBV29-1,TRBJ2-2,NA,CSVEEAGELFF,TGCAGCGTTGAGGAGGCCGGGGAGCTGTTTTTT
few,TRBV28,TRBJ2-3,NA,CASSPGPLSTDTQYF,TGTGCCAGCAGTCCCGGGCCCCTTTCCACAGATACGCAGTATTTT
NA,TRBV29-1,TRBJ2-5,TRBD1,CSVDARGLGGETQYF,TGCAGCGTTGATGCCAGGGGGCTAGGGGGAGAGACCCAGTACTTC
NA,TRBV11-2,TRBJ1-1,TRBD1,CASSWAGGTSEAFF,TGTGCCAGCAGCTGGGCAGGGGGAACATCGGAAGCTTTCTTT
few,TRBV29-1,TRBJ2-2,NA,CSASRLGNTGELFF,TGCAGCGCTTCCCGGTTGGGGAACACCGGGGAGCTGTTTTTT
NA,TRBV11-2,TRBJ2-5,NA,CASSLDMGTVWQETQYF,TGTGCCAGCAGCTTAGATATGGGGACCGTTTGGCAAGAGACCCAGTACTTC
NA,TRBV29-1,TRBJ2-1,TRBD2,CSVPGGSNEQFF,TGCAGCGTGCCCGGGGGGTCCAATGAGCAGTTCTTC